Listed here are 2 T cell receptor beta chains from one sample, sequenced in a study of OX40 agonist ivuxolimab in advanced cancers. Assay used: immunoSEQ multiplex PCR; TCRdb lists only in-frame clones, some missing. The sample yields about 49,000 clones, about 85% seen once. The specimen was CD4+ or CD8+ T cells sorted from blood, collected in a trial of the OX40 agonist ivuxolimab. The source of these receptors is an adult with an advanced solid tumor such as melanoma, head and neck, liver or kidney cancer.

This clone is termed medium-sized. This sample also contains other DNA sequences that code for the same CDR3. V usage is TRBV7-9 and J usage is TRBJ2-2; no definite D call. The length of the CDR3 is 14 residues. The germline gives CDR1 SEHNR, CDR2 FQNEAQ (reference sequence). The ends were cut back, 4 bases at V and 0 bases at J, with 6 bases in the middle. In nucleotides, the CDR3 is TGTGCCAGCAGCTCGAACCCGAACACCGGGGAGCTGTTTTTT. The encoded protein is CASSSNPNTGELFF.

The chain links TRBV27 to TRBJ1-1, with a tentative D call TRBD1 (6 bases). This CDR3 region has 14 residues. The V gene lost 6 bases and the J gene lost 0 bases, with 11 bases spanning the gap. Germline CDR1 is MNHEY and CDR2 is SMNVEV (reference sequence). CDR3 nucleotides: TGTGCCAGCAGCCCGGGGGCCATGAACACTGAAGCTTTCTTT. The encoded protein is CASSPGAMNTEAFF.